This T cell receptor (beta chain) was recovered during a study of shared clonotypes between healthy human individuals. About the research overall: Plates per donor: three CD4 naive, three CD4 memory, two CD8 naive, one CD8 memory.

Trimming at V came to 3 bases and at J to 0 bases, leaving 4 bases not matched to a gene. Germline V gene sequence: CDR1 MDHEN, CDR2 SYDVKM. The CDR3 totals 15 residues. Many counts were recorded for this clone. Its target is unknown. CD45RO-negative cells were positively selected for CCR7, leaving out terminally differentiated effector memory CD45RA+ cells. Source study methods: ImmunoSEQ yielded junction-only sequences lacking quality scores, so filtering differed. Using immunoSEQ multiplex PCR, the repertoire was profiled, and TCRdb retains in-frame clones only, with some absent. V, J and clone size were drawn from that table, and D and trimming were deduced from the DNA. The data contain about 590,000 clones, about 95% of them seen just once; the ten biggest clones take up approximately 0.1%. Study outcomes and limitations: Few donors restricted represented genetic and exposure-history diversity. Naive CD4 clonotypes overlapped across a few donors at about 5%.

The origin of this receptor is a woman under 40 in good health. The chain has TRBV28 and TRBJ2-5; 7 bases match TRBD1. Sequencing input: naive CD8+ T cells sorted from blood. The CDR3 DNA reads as TGTGCCAGCAGTTTCTGGGGGACAGACCAAGAGACCCAGTACTTC. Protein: CASSFWGTDQETQYF.